This T cell receptor (beta chain) was profiled in a study of cytomegalovirus exposure and HLA in healthy donors. The CDR3 is 16 residues long. V was shortened by 6 bases and J by 2 bases, with 19 bases between the two germline ends. The germline gives CDR1 SNHLY, CDR2 FYNNEI. A word on this clone: No antigen is known for it.

Study conclusions and caveats: Reports described diagnosis of cytomegalovirus status by the classifier as highly specific and sensitive.

PCR used 60 Vbeta primers and 13 Jbeta primers. Produced via immunoSEQ multiplex PCR; TCRdb's table is partial and in-frame only. This table has approximately 59,000 clones, approximately 78% appearing once. The clonotype comes from a girl under 18 in good health and CMV-seropositive. The sample comprised PBMCs. V gene TRBV2 combines with J gene TRBJ2-5; D perhaps matches TRBD1 (5 bases). In nucleotides, the CDR3 is TGTGCCAGCAGGTTACTACTCCGACAGATACAAGAGACCCAGTACTTC. This codes for CASRLLLRQIQETQYF.